One sample yielded the 30 T cell receptor beta chains listed below, sequenced in a study of blood T cell repertoires in COVID-19. Sequenced by immunoSEQ multiplex PCR; TCRdb stores in-frame clones only, minus some. The table lists tens of thousands of clones, approximately 90% of them singletons. Input material: peripheral blood. The receptors derive from a man in his 70s with active COVID-19.

A few counts support this clone. The CDR3 sequence: CASSQAGGTNQPQHF. CDR3 coding DNA: TGCGCCAGCAGCCAGGCAGGGGGCACCAATCAGCCCCAGCATTTT. The chain is built from TRBV4-1 and TRBJ1-5, with 8 positions matching TRBD1. The CDR3 extends over 15 amino acids. V shed 3 bases and J 3 bases; nucleotides not matched to a gene: 4. Germline CDR1 is MGHRA and CDR2 is YSYEKL.

The J gene is TRBJ1-1, the V gene TRBV29-1; perhaps TRBD1 as D (6 bases). The germline V and J ends were trimmed by 6 bases and 1 base, with 15 bases remaining between them. Germline lookup yields CDR1 SQVTM and CDR2 ANQGSEA. This CDR3 spans 14 amino acids. The CDR3 sequence: CSVAGHQSNTEAFF. In DNA form, the CDR3 reads TGCAGCGTAGCGGGACACCAATCGAACACTGAAGCTTTCTTT.

The chain joins TRBV5-6 to TRBJ2-6, with 11 bases matching TRBD2. CDR1 and CDR2 from the germline V gene are SGHDT and YYEEEE. With V trimmed by 5 bases and J by 0 bases, 4 bases remained unmatched. The CDR3 covers 17 residues. In DNA, the CDR3 is TGTGCCAGCAGGTCCCTAGCGGGGGGCTCTGGGGCCAACGTCCTGACTTTC. As protein: CASRSLAGGSGANVLTF.

The V and J genes are TRBV19 and TRBJ1-4; D may be TRBD1 (6 bases). The V gene lost 6 bases and the J gene lost 8 bases, with 13 bases spanning the gap. This CDR3 has 13 residues. Per the germline V gene, CDR1 is LNHDA and CDR2 is SQIVND (reference sequence). The CDR3 DNA is TGTGCCAGTAGGCCACAGGGTGGGGAAAAACTGTTTTTT. It specifies CASRPQGGEKLFF.

The V gene is TRBV7-3, the J gene TRBJ2-7, with D maybe TRBD1 (6 bases). The germline V gene has CDR1 SGHTA and CDR2 FQGTGA. V shed 2 bases and J shed 5 bases, with 10 bases lying between them. The CDR3 covers 13 residues. The CDR3 sequence: CASSLSGVHEQYF. CDR3 in DNA: TGTGCCAGCAGCTTATCAGGGGTCCACGAGCAGTACTTC.

The chain links TRBV6-2 or TRBV6-3 to TRBJ1-1; D gene ambiguous. Looked up from germline, CDR1 is MNHEY and CDR2 is SVGEGT. V lost 2 bases to trimming and J lost 2 bases, with 3 bases between them. This CDR3 contains 12 residues. The CDR3 region has the DNA TGTGCCAGCAGTTACATAAACACTGAAGCTTTCTTT. Its protein is CASSYINTEAFF.

This clone was counted between two and nine times. The CDR3, as DNA: TGTGCCAGCAGTGAAAGGTGGGGGGGCACAGATACGCAGTATTTT. Amino acid sequence: CASSERWGGTDTQYF. This sequence joins TRBV6-1 and TRBJ2-3; a weak D match, TRBD2 (6 bases). The length of the CDR3 is 15 residues. The V end was cut by 2 bases, the J end by 1 base, with 10 bases between. CDR1 MNHNS and CDR2 SASEGT come from the germline V gene.

The V call is TRBV18, the J call TRBJ1-4; 10 bases line up with TRBD1. Germline assignment: CDR1 KGHSH and CDR2 LQKENI. The CDR3 totals 15 residues. V gave up 5 bases and J gave up 7 bases; unmatched junction bases: 7. CDR3 region: CASSATGGVGEKLFF. In DNA form, the CDR3 reads TGTGCCAGCTCAGCGACAGGGGGCGTCGGTGAAAAACTGTTTTTT.

The V and J genes are TRBV28 and TRBJ2-1, with D unresolved. The CDR3 contains 14 residues. With 5 bases removed from V and 8 bases from J, the gap between germline ends came to 16 bases. From germline, CDR1 is MDHEN and CDR2 SYDVKM. The chain's CDR3 is CASSPPVRVYEQFF. CDR3 DNA: TGTGCCAGCAGTCCGCCAGTACGGGTATATGAGCAGTTCTTC.

The V gene is TRBV6-2 or TRBV6-3, the J gene TRBJ2-2; TRBD2 aligns across 9 bases. From germline, CDR1 is MNHEY and CDR2 SVGEGT. Trimming at V came to 2 bases and at J to 0 bases, leaving 13 bases not matched to a gene. CDR3 length: 20 amino acids. CDR3 sequence reads: CASSYLGGGASLANTGELFF. In nucleotides, the CDR3 is TGTGCCAGCAGTTACCTGGGCGGGGGGGCATCACTGGCGAACACCGGGGAGCTGTTTTTT.

The V and J genes are TRBV6-5 and TRBJ1-2, with D possibly being TRBD1 (5 bases). The germline V gene encodes CDR1 MNHEY and CDR2 SVGAGI. The CDR3 contains 15 residues. Trimming took 5 bases from V and 5 from J, leaving 18 bases between them. The CDR3 region is CASSPQVRAGYGYTF. The CDR3 nucleotides read TGTGCCAGCAGTCCACAGGTCCGAGCGGGATATGGCTACACCTTC.

The V and J genes are TRBV11-2 and TRBJ2-7, with D hard to call. Germline V gives CDR1 SGHAT, CDR2 FQNNGV. The CDR3 contains 14 residues. V was pared by 0 bases and J by 3 bases, with 9 bases between. CDR3 in DNA: TGTGCCAGCAGCTTAGAGCGGCAAAGCTACGAGCAGTACTTC. Its translation: CASSLERQSYEQYF.

The chain is built from TRBV5-7 and TRBJ1-6; D unresolved. TRBV5-7 is recorded as an ORF, its role being uncertain. CDR3 size: 13 residues. Trimming took off 5 bases at V and 7 bases at J, with 10 bases between the two ends. The CDR3 protein is CASRAGSNSPLHF. DNA for the CDR3: TGTGCCAGCAGAGCCGGGTCCAATTCACCCCTCCACTTT.

This chain uses TRBV23-1 with TRBJ1-5; 7 nucleotides line up with TRBD1. TRBV23-1 is placed among ORFs of uncertain function. V trimming: 4 bases; J trimming: 4 bases; junction bases outside the gene matches: 16. The CDR3 consists of 18 residues. The CDR3 region is CASSRPLSRQGGNQPQHF. In DNA, the CDR3 is TGCGCCAGCAGTCGACCACTGTCTCGACAGGGAGGAAATCAGCCCCAGCATTTT.

The chain couples TRBV29-1 to TRBJ1-2; D is possibly TRBD1 (5 bases). Germline assignment: CDR1 SQVTM and CDR2 ANQGSEA. This CDR3 spans 14 amino acids. The ends were cut back, 0 bases at V and 4 bases at J, with 12 bases in the middle. CDR3 DNA: TGCAGCGTTGAAGATCAGGAGGGACTCTATGGCTACACCTTC. Residues: CSVEDQEGLYGYTF.

The rearrangement joins TRBV25-1 to TRBJ1-3; a possible D gene is TRBD1 (5 bases). Germline assignment: CDR1 MGHDK and CDR2 SYGVNS. V was shortened by 1 base and J by 0 bases, with 10 bases between the two germline ends. The CDR3 sequence is 16 residues long. This chain's CDR3 is CASSELGTGSGNTIYF. The CDR3, as DNA: TGTGCCAGCAGTGAATTGGGCACAGGCTCTGGAAACACCATATATTTT.

The CDR3 sequence is CASSLYSRGRGAEAFF. CDR3 nucleotide sequence: TGTGCCAGCAGTTTATATTCCCGGGGGAGGGGGGCTGAAGCTTTCTTT. The genes are TRBV27 and TRBJ1-1, with D possibly TRBD1 on 6 matching bases. From germline, CDR1 is MNHEY and CDR2 SMNVEV (reference sequence). CDR3 length equals 16 residues. V lost 1 base to trimming and J lost 6 bases, with 18 bases between them.

This chain links TRBV9 with TRBJ2-7, with 7 bases fitting TRBD1. Per germline, CDR1 SGDLS and CDR2 YYNGEE. CDR3 length: 15 residues. V was clipped by 4 bases and J by 0 bases; unmatched bases: 7. The CDR3 region has the DNA TGTGCCAGCAGCCAGAAAAGGGACAGCTCCTACGAGCAGTACTTC. It yields the protein CASSQKRDSSYEQYF.

The J gene is TRBJ2-1, the V gene TRBV2; D gene uncertain. Deletions cut 11 bases from V and 1 base from J, with 15 bases between. This CDR3 is 14 amino acids long. The germline CDR1 and CDR2 sequences are SNHLY and FYNNEI. In DNA form, the CDR3 reads TGTGCCTCCGAGGAGAGGCCATCCTACAATGAGCAGTTCTTC. Protein: CASEERPSYNEQFF. Variable domain in full (rest from reference TRBV2 and TRBJ2-1): EPEVTQTPSHQVTQMGQEVILRCVPISNHLYFYWYRQILGQKVEFLVSFYNNEISEKSEIFDDQFSVERPDGSNFTLKIRSTKLEDSAMYFCASEERPSYNEQFFGPGTRLTVL.

V gene TRBV19 combines with J gene TRBJ2-7, with 8 bases lining up with TRBD1. V shed 6 bases and J 2 bases; nucleotides not matched to a gene: 6. This CDR3 is 14 amino acids long. Germline CDR1 is LNHDA and CDR2 is SQIVND (reference sequence). CDR3: CASSQTGVAYEQYF. For the CDR3, the DNA is TGTGCCAGTAGCCAGACAGGGGTCGCCTACGAGCAGTACTTC.

The V gene is TRBV7-8, the J gene TRBJ1-3; TRBD1 matches at 7 bases. The V segment lost 4 bases and the J segment 0 bases; nucleotides outside the gene matches: 3. CDR1 is SGHVS, CDR2 FQNEAQ, per germline. CDR3 length: 15 amino acids. CDR3 region: CASSSGTDSGNTIYF. CDR3 nucleotide sequence: TGTGCCAGCAGCTCTGGGACAGACTCTGGAAACACCATATATTTT.

V is TRBV7-9 and J is TRBJ1-1; possible D gene TRBD1, 6 bases. CDR1 SEHNR and CDR2 FQNEAQ come from the germline V gene (reference sequence). The CDR3 covers 14 residues. With 2 bases removed from V and 0 bases from J, the gap between germline ends came to 7 bases. CDR3 bases: TGTGCCAGCAGCTTATCAGGGGTGAACACTGAAGCTTTCTTT. This codes for CASSLSGVNTEAFF. The variable domain in full, with the rest retrieved from reference TRBV7-9 and TRBJ1-1, is DTGVSQNPRHKITKRGQNVTFRCDPISEHNRLYWYRQTLGQGPEFLTYFQNEAQLEKSRLLSDRFSAERPKGSFSTLEIQRTEQGDSAMYLCASSLSGVNTEAFFGQGTRLTVV.

The chain links TRBV5-8 to TRBJ1-3; 7 nucleotides agree with TRBD1. The CDR3 totals 14 residues. Germline CDR1 and CDR2: SGHTS and YDEGEE. V was pared by 5 bases and J by 5 bases, with 7 bases of the junction left unmatched. The CDR3 is CASSRDSPRNTIYF. The CDR3 nucleotides read TGTGCCAGCAGTCGGGACAGCCCAAGAAACACCATATATTTT.

V gene TRBV6-5 combines with J gene TRBJ1-2, with 8 bases aligning to TRBD1. Germline CDR1 reads MNHEY; CDR2 reads SVGAGI. CDR3 length: 14 amino acids. V lost 7 bases, J lost 2 bases, and 6 bases stayed unmatched. The CDR3: CASNLDRANYGYTF. The CDR3 DNA is TGTGCCAGCAACCTGGACAGGGCGAACTATGGCTACACCTTC.

The chain links TRBV5-1 to TRBJ2-6, with D possibly being TRBD1 (5 bases). The V gene's germline CDR1 is SGHRS and CDR2 YFSETQ. There are 16 residues in the CDR3. The V gene lost 0 bases and the J gene lost 4 bases, with 11 bases spanning the gap. As DNA, the CDR3 is TGCGCCAGCAGCTTGGGCAGGGATCCCGGGGCCAACGTCCTGACTTTC. The encoded protein is CASSLGRDPGANVLTF.

This clone was detected only a few times. CDR3 nucleotide sequence: TGTGCCAGCAGACATCTAGTAGAGGCGGAGACCCAGTACTTC. It is translated as CASRHLVEAETQYF. V gene TRBV7-8 combines with J gene TRBJ2-5; D gene ambiguous. In germline, CDR1 is SGHVS, CDR2 FQNEAQ. The CDR3 covers 14 residues. V was cut by 6 bases and J by 5 bases, with 16 bases left in between.

This chain links TRBV6-5 with TRBJ2-1; TRBD1 matches 7 bases. Per the germline V gene, CDR1 is MNHEY and CDR2 is SVGAGI. CDR3 length: 15 amino acids. Germline trimming cut 6 bases from V and 6 bases from J; bases unmatched to any gene: 11. The CDR3 here is CASSVGTEVGNEQFF. DNA of the CDR3: TGTGCCAGCAGCGTAGGGACAGAGGTCGGCAATGAGCAGTTCTTC.

This chain links TRBV7-8 with TRBJ2-5, with D tentatively TRBD2 (6 bases). Trimming shortened V by 4 bases and J by 1 base, and 13 bases separated the two germline ends. This CDR3 contains 15 residues. Germline CDR1 and CDR2: SGHVS and FQNEAQ. The CDR3 loop reads CASSYEGLPQETQYF. The DNA for the CDR3 is TGTGCCAGCAGCTACGAGGGACTCCCCCAAGAGACCCAGTACTTC. The full variable domain, rest sourced from reference TRBV7-8 and TRBJ2-5, is GAGVSQSPRYKVAKRGQDVALRCDPISGHVSLFWYQQALGQGPEFLTYFQNEAQLDKSGLPSDRFFAERPEGSVSTLKIQRTQQEDSAVYLCASSYEGLPQETQYFGPGTRLLVL.

The chain uses TRBV11-2 and TRBJ2-7; 11 bases agree with TRBD1. This CDR3 has 14 amino acids. The J segment lost 2 bases and the V segment lost 3 bases, leaving 0 bases of the junction unmatched. Per the germline V gene, CDR1 is SGHAT and CDR2 is FQNNGV. CDR3 protein: CASSLGQGAYEQYF. The CDR3 region has the DNA TGTGCCAGCAGCTTGGGACAGGGGGCCTACGAGCAGTACTTC.

The chain has TRBV6-5 and TRBJ2-7; D gene unclear. The CDR3 length is 12 residues. The V end lost 7 bases, the J end lost 6 bases, and 13 bases lay between the germline ends. CDR1 is MNHEY and CDR2 is SVGAGI in the germline V gene. The CDR3 here is CASTSSNAEQYF. The CDR3, as DNA: TGTGCCAGCACTTCGTCTAACGCCGAGCAGTACTTC.